These 5 T cell receptor beta chains share one sample of origin, sequenced in a study of cytotoxic CD8 clonotypes in ibrutinib-treated CLL. Generated by immunoSEQ multiplex PCR, the TCRdb table keeps only in-frame clones and is missing some. Of about 5,500 clones listed, approximately 73% are singletons. Sequences were derived from PBMCs, sampled before ibrutinib treatment. The receptors were gathered from a human donor with chronic lymphocytic leukemia.

The V gene is TRBV6-1, the J gene TRBJ1-1, with 7 bases matching TRBD1. The CDR3 covers 15 residues. Germline-derived CDR1 and CDR2 are MNHNS and SASEGT. J was trimmed by 4 bases and V by 3 bases; bases with no gene match: 8. CDR3: CASSDATGSGTEAFF. The CDR3 region has the DNA TGTGCCAGCAGTGATGCGACAGGGTCGGGCACTGAAGCTTTCTTT.

The chain joins TRBV10-2 to TRBJ2-2; 7 nucleotides align to TRBD2. This CDR3 spans 14 amino acids. Germline-derived CDR1 and CDR2 are WSHSY and SAAADI. The ends lost 6 bases at V and 0 bases at J; junction bases unmatched: 1. CDR3 DNA sequence: TGCGCCAGCAGGAGCGGGGCGAACACCGGGGAGCTGTTTTTT. It specifies CASRSGANTGELFF.

The chain joins TRBV4-3 to TRBJ1-2; 10 bases fit TRBD1. This CDR3 has 15 residues. Germline CDR1 and CDR2: LGHNA and YSLEER. The J segment lost 7 bases and the V segment lost 0 bases, leaving 5 bases of the junction unmatched. The chain's CDR3 is CASSQETGGAVGYTF. In DNA, the CDR3 is TGCGCCAGCAGCCAAGAGACAGGGGGCGCGGTTGGCTACACCTTC.

The gene calls are TRBV5-4 and TRBJ1-2, with 7 bases aligning to TRBD1. Germline V lookup: CDR1 SGHNT, CDR2 YYREEE (reference sequence). V trimming: 10 bases; J trimming: 0 bases; junction bases outside the gene matches: 6. The CDR3 is made up of 13 amino acids. CDR3 nucleotides: TGTGCCGCTCAGGGGGGGACTAACTATGGCTACACCTTC. The encoded protein is CAAQGGTNYGYTF.

CDR3 nucleotide sequence: TGCGCCAGCAGCCCTTGGACGGGGAACACCGGGGAGCTGTTTTTT. Protein: CASSPWTGNTGELFF. The chain links TRBV4-1 to TRBJ2-2; D is unclear. V was clipped by 4 bases and J by 1 base, with 10 bases between them. CDR1 is MGHRA, CDR2 YSYEKL, per germline. The CDR3 has 15 residues.